This T cell receptor beta chain was profiled in a study of CD8 T cells in Susac syndrome. Study summary: Clinically active disease was present in about six of the sequenced Susac syndrome patients. Roughly 8 of these patients were in remission. Treatment status at blood draw for the Susac syndrome patients was therapy-naive, corticosteroids, or intravenous immunoglobulin alone.

Study-wide results and caveats: Four to six Susac-specific public clones appeared in CD8+ TEMRA repertoires, and roughly 17 in total CD8+ repertoires.

Trimming removed 5 bases at V and 8 bases at J, with 18 bases between. Germline CDR1 is DFQATT and CDR2 is SNEGSKA (reference sequence). CDR3 length: 13 amino acids. Of note for this clonotype: Its antigen is unidentified.

Random-hexamer reverse transcription was applied to roughly 0.5 to 1 ug RNA. Across 54 Vbeta and 13 Jbeta, TCR beta CDR3 was amplified with immunoSEQ multiplex PCR. MiXCR was run by TCRdb on the immunoSEQ multiplex PCR reads, yielding one entry per CDR3 protein. This table holds about 110,000 distinct CDR3 sequences, approximately 93% found once. This sequence originates from a human donor with Susac syndrome. J is TRBJ1-2 and V is TRBV20-1, with a possible D match to TRBD1 (5 bases). The sample consisted of CD8+ T cells from PBMCs. CDR3 in DNA: TGCAGTGCTTACCTTGTGGGGGTTGAGGGCTACACCTTC. This encodes CSAYLVGVEGYTF.